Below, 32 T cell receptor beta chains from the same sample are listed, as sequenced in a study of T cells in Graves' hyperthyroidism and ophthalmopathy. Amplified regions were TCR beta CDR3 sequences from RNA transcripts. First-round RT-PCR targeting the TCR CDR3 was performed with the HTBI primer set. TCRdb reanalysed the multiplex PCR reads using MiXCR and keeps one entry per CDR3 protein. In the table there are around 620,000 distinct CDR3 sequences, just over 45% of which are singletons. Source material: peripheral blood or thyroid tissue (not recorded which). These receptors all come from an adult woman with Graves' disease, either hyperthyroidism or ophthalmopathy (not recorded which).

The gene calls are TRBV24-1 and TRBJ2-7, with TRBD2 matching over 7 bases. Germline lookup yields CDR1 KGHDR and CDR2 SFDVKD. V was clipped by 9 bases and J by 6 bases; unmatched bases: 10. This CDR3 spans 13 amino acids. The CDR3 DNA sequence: TGTGCCACCTCGGGAGGCTCCCGATCCGAGCAGTACTTC. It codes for CATSGGSRSEQYF.

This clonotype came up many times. Written as DNA, the CDR3 is TGTGCCAGCAGCGCCGTCGGGGGCGCAGCGGGGGCCAACGTCCTGACTTTC. Translating gives CASSAVGGAAGANVLTF. The V call is TRBV11-2, the J call TRBJ2-6; either TRBD1 or TRBD2 may supply D (6 bases each). The V end lost 5 bases, the J end lost 4 bases, and 18 bases lay between the germline ends. The germline V gene has CDR1 SGHAT and CDR2 FQNNGV. The CDR3 covers 17 residues.

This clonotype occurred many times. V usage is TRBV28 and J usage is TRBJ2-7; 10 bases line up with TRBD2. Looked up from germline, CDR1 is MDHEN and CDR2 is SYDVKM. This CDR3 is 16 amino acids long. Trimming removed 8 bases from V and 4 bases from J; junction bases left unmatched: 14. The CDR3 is CASEAASGRSRYEQYF. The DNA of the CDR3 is TGTGCCAGCGAGGCAGCTAGCGGGAGATCGAGGTACGAGCAGTACTTC.

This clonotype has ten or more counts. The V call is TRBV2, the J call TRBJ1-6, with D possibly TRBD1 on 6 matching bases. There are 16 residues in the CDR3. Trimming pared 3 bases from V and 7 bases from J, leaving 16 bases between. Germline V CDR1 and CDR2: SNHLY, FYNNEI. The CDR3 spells CASSDPPGTPNSPLHF. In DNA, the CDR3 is TGTGCCAGCAGTGACCCTCCCGGGACACCAAATTCACCCCTCCACTTT.

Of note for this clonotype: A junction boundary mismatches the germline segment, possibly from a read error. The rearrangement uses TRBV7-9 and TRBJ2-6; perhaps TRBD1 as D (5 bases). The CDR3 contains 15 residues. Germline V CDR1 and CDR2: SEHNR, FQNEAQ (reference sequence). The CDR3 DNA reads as TGCGCCAGCAGCCAAGATCGGACAGGGGCCAACGTCCTGACTTTC. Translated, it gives CASSQDRTGANVLTF.

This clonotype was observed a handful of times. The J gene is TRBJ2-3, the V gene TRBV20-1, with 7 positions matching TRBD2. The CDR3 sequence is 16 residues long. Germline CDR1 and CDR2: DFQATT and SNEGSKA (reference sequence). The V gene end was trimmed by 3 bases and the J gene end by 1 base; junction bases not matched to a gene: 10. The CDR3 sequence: CSASGDSGYGTDTQYF. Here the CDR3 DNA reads TGCAGTGCTAGTGGTGATAGCGGGTATGGCACAGATACGCAGTATTTT.

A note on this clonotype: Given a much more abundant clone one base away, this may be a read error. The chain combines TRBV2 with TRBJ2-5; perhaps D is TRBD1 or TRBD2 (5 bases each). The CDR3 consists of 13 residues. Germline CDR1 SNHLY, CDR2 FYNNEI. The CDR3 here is CASSPTLVGTQHF. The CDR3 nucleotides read TGTGCCAGCAGTCCCACCCTGGTCGGGACCCAGCACTTC.

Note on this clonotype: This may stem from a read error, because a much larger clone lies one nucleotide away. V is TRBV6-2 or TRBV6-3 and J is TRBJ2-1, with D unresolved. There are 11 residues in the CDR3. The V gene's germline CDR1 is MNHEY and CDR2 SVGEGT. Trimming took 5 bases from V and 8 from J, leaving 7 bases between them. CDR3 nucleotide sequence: TGTGCCAGCAGTCCATTCTATGAGCAGTTCTTC. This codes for CASSPFYEQFF.

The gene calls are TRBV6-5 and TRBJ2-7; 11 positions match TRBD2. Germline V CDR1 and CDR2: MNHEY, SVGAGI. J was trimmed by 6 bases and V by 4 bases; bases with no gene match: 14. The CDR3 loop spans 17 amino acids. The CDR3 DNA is TGTGCCAGCAGTTTATTCTCTAGCGGGAGGAGGGGGGCCGAGCAGTACTTC. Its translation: CASSLFSSGRRGAEQYF.

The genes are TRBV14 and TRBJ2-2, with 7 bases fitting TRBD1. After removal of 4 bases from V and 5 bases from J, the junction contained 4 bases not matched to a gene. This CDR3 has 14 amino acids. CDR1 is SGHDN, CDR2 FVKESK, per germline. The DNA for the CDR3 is TGTGCCAGCAGCCGAGACAGGGCTACCGGGGAGCTGTTTTTT. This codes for CASSRDRATGELFF.

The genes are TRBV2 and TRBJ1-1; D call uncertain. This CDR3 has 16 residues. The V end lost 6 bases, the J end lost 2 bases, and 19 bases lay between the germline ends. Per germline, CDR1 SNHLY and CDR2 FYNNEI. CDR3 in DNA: TGTGCCAGCAGGCAGCCACGGGGAAGTGGCAACACTGAAGCTTTCTTT. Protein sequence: CASRQPRGSGNTEAFF.

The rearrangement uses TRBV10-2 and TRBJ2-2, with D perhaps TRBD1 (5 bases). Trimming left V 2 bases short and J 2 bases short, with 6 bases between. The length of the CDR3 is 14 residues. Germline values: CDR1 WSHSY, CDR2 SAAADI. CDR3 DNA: TGCGCCAGCAGTGAGACAGGAAACACCGGGGAGCTGTTTTTT. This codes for CASSETGNTGELFF.

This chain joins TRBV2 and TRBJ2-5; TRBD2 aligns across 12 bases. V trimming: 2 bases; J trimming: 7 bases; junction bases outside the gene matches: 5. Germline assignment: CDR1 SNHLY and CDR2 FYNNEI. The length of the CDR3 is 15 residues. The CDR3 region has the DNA TGTGCCAGCAGTGAAACGACTAGCGGGGGTGGGACCCAGTACTTC. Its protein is CASSETTSGGGTQYF.

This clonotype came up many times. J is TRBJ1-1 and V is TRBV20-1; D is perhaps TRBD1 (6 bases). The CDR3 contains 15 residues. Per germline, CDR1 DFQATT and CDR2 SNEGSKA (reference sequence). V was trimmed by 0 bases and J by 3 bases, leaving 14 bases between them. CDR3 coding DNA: TGCAGTGCTAGAGACCCTCAGGGGTGGGACACTGAAGCTTTCTTT. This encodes CSARDPQGWDTEAFF.

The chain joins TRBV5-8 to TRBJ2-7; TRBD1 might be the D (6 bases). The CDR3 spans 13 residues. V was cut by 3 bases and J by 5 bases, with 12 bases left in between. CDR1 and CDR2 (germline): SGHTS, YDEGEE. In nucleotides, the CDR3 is TGTGCCAGCAGCTCATACAGGGCCCACGAGCAGTACTTC. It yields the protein CASSSYRAHEQYF.

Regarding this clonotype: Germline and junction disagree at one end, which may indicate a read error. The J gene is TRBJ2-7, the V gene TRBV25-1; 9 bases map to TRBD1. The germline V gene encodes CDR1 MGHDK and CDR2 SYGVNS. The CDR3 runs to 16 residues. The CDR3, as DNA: TGTGCTAGCAGTGAATCGGGGACAGGGACCAGCTACGAGCAGTACTTC. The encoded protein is CASSESGTGTSYEQYF.

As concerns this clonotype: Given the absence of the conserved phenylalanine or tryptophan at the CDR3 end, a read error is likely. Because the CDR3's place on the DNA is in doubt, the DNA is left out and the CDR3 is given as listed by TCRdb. The CDR3 loop is CASSSTASGRL. The J gene is TRBJ1-1, the V gene TRBV7-6. The V gene's germline CDR1 is SGHVS and CDR2 FNYEAQ. Ends included, the CDR3 has 11 residues.

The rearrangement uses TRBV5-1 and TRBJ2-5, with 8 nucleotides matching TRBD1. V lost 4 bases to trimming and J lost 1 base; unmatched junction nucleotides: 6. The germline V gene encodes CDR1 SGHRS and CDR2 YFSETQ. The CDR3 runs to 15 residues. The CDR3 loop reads CASSHRTGTQETQYF. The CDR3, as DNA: TGCGCCAGCAGCCATAGGACAGGGACCCAAGAGACCCAGTACTTC.

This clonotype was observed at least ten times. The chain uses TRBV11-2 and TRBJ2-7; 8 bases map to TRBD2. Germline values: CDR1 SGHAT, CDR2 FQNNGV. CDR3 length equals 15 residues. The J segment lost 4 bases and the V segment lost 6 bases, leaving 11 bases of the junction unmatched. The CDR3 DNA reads TGTGCCAGCAGGTCGCCCGGGAGGGCCCCTTACGAGCAGTACTTC. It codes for CASRSPGRAPYEQYF.

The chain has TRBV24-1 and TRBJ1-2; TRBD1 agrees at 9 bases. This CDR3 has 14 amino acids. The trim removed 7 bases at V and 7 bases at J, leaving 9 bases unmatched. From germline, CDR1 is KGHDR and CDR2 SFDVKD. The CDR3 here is CATSLEGQGSGYTF. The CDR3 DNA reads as TGTGCCACCAGCTTGGAAGGACAGGGGAGTGGCTACACCTTC.

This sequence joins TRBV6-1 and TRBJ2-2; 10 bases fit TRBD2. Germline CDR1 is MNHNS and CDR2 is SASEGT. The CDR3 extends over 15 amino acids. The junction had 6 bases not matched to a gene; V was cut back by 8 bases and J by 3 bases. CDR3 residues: CASGASGSYTGELFF. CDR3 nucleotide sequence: TGTGCCAGCGGCGCTAGCGGGAGTTACACCGGGGAGCTGTTTTTT.

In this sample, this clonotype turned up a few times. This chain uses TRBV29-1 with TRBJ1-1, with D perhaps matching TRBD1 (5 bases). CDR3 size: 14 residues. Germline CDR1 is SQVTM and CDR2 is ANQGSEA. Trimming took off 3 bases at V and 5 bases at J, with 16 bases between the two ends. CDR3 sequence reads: CSVDPPGVGTEAFF. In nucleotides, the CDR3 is TGCAGCGTTGACCCCCCGGGGGTAGGGACTGAAGCTTTCTTT.

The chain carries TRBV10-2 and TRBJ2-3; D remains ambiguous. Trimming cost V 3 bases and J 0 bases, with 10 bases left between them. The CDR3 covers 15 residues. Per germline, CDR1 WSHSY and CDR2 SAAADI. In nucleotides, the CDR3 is TGCGCCAGCAGTGATAACTATGCTAGCACAGATACGCAGTATTTT. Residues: CASSDNYASTDTQYF.

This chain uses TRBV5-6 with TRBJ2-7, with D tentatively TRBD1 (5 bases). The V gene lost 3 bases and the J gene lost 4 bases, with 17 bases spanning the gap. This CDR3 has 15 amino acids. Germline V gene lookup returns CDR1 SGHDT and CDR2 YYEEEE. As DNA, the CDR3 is TGTGCCAGCAGCTCAGAAGGGGTCAGCTGGTACGAGCAGTACTTC. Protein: CASSSEGVSWYEQYF.

CDR3 protein: CASSMGQGVFVYEQYF. In DNA, the CDR3 is TGTGCCAGTAGTATGGGACAGGGGGTTTTCGTCTACGAGCAGTACTTC. The rearrangement links TRBV19 to TRBJ2-7, with 11 bases matching TRBD1. The CDR3 runs to 16 residues. Germline values: CDR1 LNHDA, CDR2 SQIVND (reference sequence). V dropped 3 bases and J dropped 3; count of bases not matched to a gene: 7.

CDR3 residues: CASSPETAWAQPQHF. For the CDR3, the DNA is TGTGCCAGCAGTCCCGAGACTGCTTGGGCCCAGCCCCAGCATTTT. The chain couples TRBV28 to TRBJ1-5; D is unresolved. Germline CDR1 reads MDHEN; CDR2 reads SYDVKM. V lost 5 bases and J lost 7, with 18 bases in between. The CDR3 runs to 15 residues.

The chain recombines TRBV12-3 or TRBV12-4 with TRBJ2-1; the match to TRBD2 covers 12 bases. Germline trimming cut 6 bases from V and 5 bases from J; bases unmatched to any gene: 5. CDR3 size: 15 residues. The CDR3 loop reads CASRTGLAGNNEQFF. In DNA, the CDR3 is TGTGCCAGCAGGACGGGACTAGCGGGCAACAATGAGCAGTTCTTC.

The CDR3 DNA reads as TGTGCCAGCAGCCCTGGCCTAGGTCGGGGTGAGCAGTTCTTC. It is translated as CASSPGLGRGEQFF. V gene TRBV7-3 combines with J gene TRBJ2-1; maybe TRBD2 (5 bases). V dropped 5 bases and J dropped 9 bases, with 17 bases sitting between them. The CDR3 runs 14 residues. Per the germline V gene, CDR1 is SGHTA and CDR2 is FQGTGA.

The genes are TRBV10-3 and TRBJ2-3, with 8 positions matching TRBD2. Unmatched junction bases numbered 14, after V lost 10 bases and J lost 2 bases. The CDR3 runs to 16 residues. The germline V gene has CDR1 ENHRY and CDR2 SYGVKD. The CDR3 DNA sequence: TGTGCCAGCAGCCAGCGGACTAGCTCATTCACAGATACGCAGTATTTT. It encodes CASSQRTSSFTDTQYF.

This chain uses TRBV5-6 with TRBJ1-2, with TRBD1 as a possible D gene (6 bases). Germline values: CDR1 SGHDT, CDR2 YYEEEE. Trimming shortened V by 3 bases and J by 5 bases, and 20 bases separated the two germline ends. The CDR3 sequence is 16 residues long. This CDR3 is CASSSTRDTKLYGYTF. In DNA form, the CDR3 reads TGTGCCAGCAGCTCCACAAGGGACACAAAGCTTTATGGCTACACCTTC.

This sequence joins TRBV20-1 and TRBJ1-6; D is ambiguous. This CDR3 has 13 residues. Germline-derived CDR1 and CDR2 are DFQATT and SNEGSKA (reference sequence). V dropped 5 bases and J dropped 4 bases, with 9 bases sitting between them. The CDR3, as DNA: TGCAGTGCTCCCTCCGATTATAATTCACCCCTCCACTTT. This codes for CSAPSDYNSPLHF.

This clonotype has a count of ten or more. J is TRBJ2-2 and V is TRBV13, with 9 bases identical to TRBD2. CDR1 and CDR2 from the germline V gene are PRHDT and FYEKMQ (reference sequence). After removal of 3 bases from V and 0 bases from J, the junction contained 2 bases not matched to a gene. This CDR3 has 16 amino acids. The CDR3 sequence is CASSFAGGPNTGELFF. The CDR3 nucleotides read TGTGCCAGCAGCTTTGCGGGAGGGCCGAACACCGGGGAGCTGTTTTTT.